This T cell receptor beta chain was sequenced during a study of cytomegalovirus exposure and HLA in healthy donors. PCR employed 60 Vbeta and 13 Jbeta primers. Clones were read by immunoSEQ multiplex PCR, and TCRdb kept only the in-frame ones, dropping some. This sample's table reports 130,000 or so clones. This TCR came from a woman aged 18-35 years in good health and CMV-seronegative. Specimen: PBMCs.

The CDR3 here is CSVPGTSGSTYNEQFF. The CDR3 DNA sequence: TGCAGCGTACCCGGGACTAGCGGGAGTACCTACAATGAGCAGTTCTTC. The V call is TRBV29-1, the J call TRBJ2-1, with 14 bases matching TRBD2. The CDR3 contains 16 residues. J gave up 2 bases and V 6 bases, and 6 bases lay outside the gene matches. Germline V gives CDR1 SQVTM, CDR2 ANQGSEA.